The TCR beta chain described here comes from a study of cytomegalovirus exposure and HLA in healthy donors (dated by TCRdb to about 2017). Concerning the study at large: In an earlier analysis of under 600 of the donors, 276 Gb of sequence data and 90 million to 120 million unique TCR beta sequences from 150 million to 200 million T cells were reported. Approximately 300 gigabases of sequencing data and approximately 85 million unique TCR sequences were included in an early release covering around 650 HLA-typed donors. Of the 398 genotyped donors, approximately 81% were placed in the genetic ancestry cluster associated with self-reported Caucasian donors. The aim of the study was to test whether cataloging public T cell receptors could identify signatures of past pathogen exposure. Using immunosequencing, the study profiled T cell repertoires from roughly 650 subjects and related those repertoires to cytomegalovirus serostatus. Besides the first cohort of more than 650 subjects, a separate validation cohort made up of roughly 120 different subjects was used. The study combined high-throughput TCR immunosequencing, statistical association of individual TCRs with disease status, and machine learning to predict cytomegalovirus infection status. A later analysis re-analyzed previously published TCR beta repertoires from 650 to 800 donors and added high-resolution HLA genotyping to study TCR occurrence patterns. Rather than using new phenotypic data, the later analysis identified candidate immune exposures from TCR beta sequences and from how often those sequences occurred across donors. An earlier analysis of several hundred of the donors used high-throughput TCR beta sequencing to judge whether each TCR beta V gene segment behaved as functional or pseudogenic. Alongside the repertoire data, information on donor age, sex, ethnicity and CMV serostatus was compiled. A later genetic analysis took genome-wide SNP genotypes for about three fifths of the 666 donors and used that subset as a discovery cohort. All discovery cohort repertoires had been generated using a single sequencing platform. HLA typing covered class I and class II loci at four-digit resolution. Typing coverage differed by locus: A, B, C, DRB1 and DQB1 were typed in roughly 629-630 donors, DQA1 in 500 to 550, DPA1 in 600 to 610, and DPB1 in 400 to 490. Roughly 5 DR-DQ haplotypes were treated as single units for association and clustering because of strong linkage in the cohort. Among some 400 genotyped donors of the cohort, an average of around 250,000 unique TCR beta nucleotide sequences was sequenced per donor, of which about 19% were non-productive.

The library relied on the immunoSEQ multiplex PCR assay. For the multiplex PCR, a mixture combining 60 forward primers for TCR Vbeta segments and 13 reverse primers for TCR Jbeta segments was used. A multiplex PCR assay on genomic DNA amplified the CDR3 region of rearranged TCR beta genes. On the Illumina HiSeq System, the amplified TCR beta libraries were sequenced as 87-base-pair reads. Per the authors' processing: A later analysis tallied some 79 million unique TCR beta chains across the 640 or so repertoires, and about 12 million of those chains were shared by two or more donors. A nearest-neighbor algorithm error-corrected the raw reads and collapsed the reads into unique sequences, merging closely related sequences to remove PCR and sequencing errors. Alignment of CDR3 sequences to IMGT reference sequences was used to assign V, D and J gene segments. For a sequence to be retained, a match of at least six nucleotides to both a V gene segment and a J gene segment was required. A rearrangement was called productive if the CDR3 had no stop codons and remained in frame with V and J, and every other rearrangement was called non-productive. CDR3 was defined according to IMGT convention as the region running from the second conserved V-encoded cysteine to the conserved J-encoded phenylalanine. The earlier analysis of roughly 590 of the donors excluded any sequence lacking an unambiguous match to a single V gene segment. An earlier analysis of 500 to 700 of the donors classified V segments as functional when productive rearrangements were above 56.7% and as segregating when the standard deviation between donors was above 5%. A statistical classification framework was built to diagnose cytomegalovirus status from the catalog of TCR beta chain sequences. A later analysis assigned V and J genes by comparing TCR nucleotide sequences with IMGT/GENE-DB human TR gene sequences. In a later analysis, CDR3 sequences and most-parsimonious VDJ recombination scenarios were assigned using the TCRdist pipeline. In a later analysis, each TCR beta chain was defined by its CDR3 amino acid sequence together with its V-gene family, and reads lacking a unique V-gene family were excluded. As a way to deal with suspected cross-contamination and a sequencing artifact, a later analysis dropped 640 or so nucleotide sequences that were highly shared and had low generation probability. For each public chain, a later analysis derived a clonal expansion index from normalized ranks of inferred template counts within each repertoire. A later analysis computed generation probabilities with a VDJ recombination model fitted to out-of-frame rearrangements, and checked the results against IGoR. A later analysis scored TCR-TCR, TCR-HLA and TCR-CMV co-occurrence with hypergeometric tests, applying a repertoire-size bias correction to TCR pairs. In a later analysis, false discovery rates were estimated by permuting HLA or CMV assignments 20 times. In a later analysis, co-occurring TCRs were grouped using DBSCAN, with TCRdist sequence similarity added in when clustering inside HLA-allele-positive subsets. Repertoires with fewer than 30,000 or more than 120,000 public chains were left out of co-occurrence clustering, as were five repertoires with anomalous nucleotide sharing. TCRdb mirrors the immuneACCESS table, restricted to in-frame sequences. Some clones are absent from its copies; in checked studies, under half trace to an unresolved V gene, and the reason for the others is unknown. V and J calls and clone size are given by that table; D and trimming were obtained from the DNA. The sample profile shows just over 150,000 clones; roughly 81% of them were found once. In total, the top ten clones hold about 2.3% of the sample.

Taken from cysteine to phenylalanine, the CDR3 has 15 residues. The CDR3 DNA has 45 bases and is translated from base 1. From a lookup of the germline V gene, CDR1 and CDR2 are MRHNA and SNTAGT. V is pruned by 4 bases and J by 9 bases, leaving 10 bases of the junction without a gene match. The full study reports these points: Linkage disequilibrium might explain the correlated functional status among segregating V segments, but an unknown experimental factor could not be excluded. Cytomegalovirus status was reported to be diagnosed by the classifier with high specificity and sensitivity in both the original and validation cohorts. V-gene and J-gene trimming of TCR beta chains was associated with a missense DCLRE1C variant in a later genetic analysis, and the association was replicated in an independent cohort. The sequencing pipeline was judged likely to have produced a cluster of highly shared sequence variants as a technical artifact. Assigning TCR associations to individual alleles was difficult when HLA alleles, especially DR and DQ, strongly co-occurred. In a later analysis, TCR association rates were found to vary across HLA loci, with the most associated TCRs seen for DRB1 alleles and the fewest for HLA-C alleles. Only TCR beta chains were sequenced in this cohort, and the absence of alpha or paired-chain data limited detectable features. The earlier analysis of some 560 of the donors excluded approximately 15 rarely observed V segments, including chromosome 9 orphons, because counts were too low. The only immune exposure information available for the cohort was CMV serostatus. According to the authors, the approach could potentially be generalized to other disease states and immunological phenotypes. In a later analysis, several top co-occurrence clusters were reported to appear linked to parvovirus B19, influenza, CMV and Epstein-Barr virus. In a later analysis, around 17,000 TCR beta sequences were associated with specific HLA alleles at a false discovery rate of 0.05. A later analysis found that HLA-associated TCR beta chains were more clonally expanded and had lower generation probabilities than equally common non-associated chains. Compared with the 666-donor mean, donors in an Asian-associated ancestry cluster had fewer N-insertions in productive TCRs, according to a later genetic analysis. The study listed 150 to 200 TCR beta chains as associated with cytomegalovirus. Presence/absence analyses assumed roughly uniform sequencing depth across donors, an assumption that may not hold. Because HLA typing was missing for some donors at each locus, association tests included only the typed subset. Three of the identified cytomegalovirus-associated TCR beta chains were confirmed in vitro to be specific for cytomegalovirus antigens. Some IMGT-functional V segments, including TRBV6-2 and TRBV6-3, could not be distinguished by the 87-base-pair reads and were therefore excluded. Across donors, most TCR sequences were observed very rarely, whereas some public TCRs were present in many individuals. A further reported finding was that TCR beta sequences accurately predicted the HLA-A and HLA-B alleles for most subjects in the first cohort. Most CMV-associated TCR beta chains appeared to be HLA-restricted in a later analysis, and the HLA associations seemed to be driven largely by CMV exposure. Broadly in line with IMGT annotations, most TCR beta V segments showed up in productive rearrangements about 90% or about 30% of the time in an earlier analysis of under 700 of the donors.

For this clone: Which antigen it targets is not known. Base qualities were left out, and no much larger clone turns up one base away.

The cohort was made up of 666 healthy bone marrow donors. At the time of sampling, every cohort member was nominally healthy, though immune exposures that went unrecorded were likely present. The donor was CMV seronegative and belonged to the group of several hundred seronegative cohort members. A peripheral blood sample was collected from each donor, and TCR beta sequencing was performed on peripheral blood mononuclear cells. Genomic DNA extraction from the blood cell samples was performed with the Qiagen DNeasy Blood Extraction Kit. This clonotype was sampled from a woman between 18 and 30 years old in good health and CMV-seronegative. Material: PBMCs. Rearrangement joined TRBV6-4 to TRBJ2-1, with 9 bases matching TRBD2. CDR3 region: CASSVLAGEAGEQFF. The bases read TGTGCCAGCAGTGTCTTAGCGGGAGAAGCTGGTGAGCAGTTCTTC.